Below, 22 T cell receptor beta chains from the same sample are listed, as sequenced in a study of Graves' ophthalmopathy and Graves' hyperthyroidism. The TCR beta CDR3 regions underwent amplification from RNA transcripts. First-round RT-PCR employed HTBI primers, with a second-round multiplex PCR after it. TCRdb reprocessed the multiplex PCR reads with MiXCR, giving one entry per CDR3 protein. Among more than 550,000 distinct CDR3 sequences listed, approximately 39% were seen once. Sequencing was done on a sample of peripheral blood. The receptors derive from an adult man with Graves' ophthalmopathy.

For this clonotype: A junction boundary mismatches the germline segment, possibly from a read error. The J gene is TRBJ1-2, the V gene TRBV3-1; D gene unclear. Germline values: CDR1 LGHDT, CDR2 YNNKEL (reference sequence). There are 13 residues in the CDR3. The CDR3 DNA reads TGTGCCAGCAGCCAAGGGCAAGACTATGGCCACACCTTC. Translation gives CASSQGQDYGHTF.

V is TRBV29-1 and J is TRBJ1-2; 11 bases match TRBD1. CDR1 is SQVTM and CDR2 is ANQGSEA in the germline V gene. CDR3 length: 13 residues. The V gene end was trimmed by 4 bases and the J gene end by 6 bases; junction bases not matched to a gene: 4. In nucleotides, the CDR3 is TGCAGCGTTGCGGGACAGGGGGACCATGGCTACACCTTC. Protein product: CSVAGQGDHGYTF.

The table lists this clonotype with a count of one. The chain combines TRBV7-8 with TRBJ2-7; the D gene is possibly TRBD2 (6 bases). V lost 1 base, J lost 2 bases, and 15 bases lay in between. The CDR3 runs 16 residues. The germline V gene has CDR1 SGHVS and CDR2 FQNEAQ. The CDR3 sequence: CASSLVGGAGPYEQYF. CDR3 DNA: TGTGCCAGCAGCTTAGTGGGAGGAGCGGGTCCCTACGAGCAGTACTTC. The full variable domain, completed using reference TRBV7-8 and TRBJ2-7, is GAGVSQSPRYKVAKRGQDVALRCDPISGHVSLFWYQQALGQGPEFLTYFQNEAQLDKSGLPSDRFFAERPEGSVSTLKIQRTQQEDSAVYLCASSLVGGAGPYEQYFGPGTRLTVT.

V is TRBV7-8 and J is TRBJ1-2; D remains unclear. Germline-derived CDR1 and CDR2 are SGHVS and FQNEAQ. There are 14 residues in the CDR3. Trimming shortened V by 0 bases and J by 6 bases, and 11 bases separated the two germline ends. The CDR3 loop is CASSLARTTHGYTF. The CDR3 bases are TGTGCCAGCAGCTTAGCTAGGACTACTCATGGCTACACCTTC. Drawing the rest from reference TRBV7-8 and TRBJ1-2, the complete variable domain is GAGVSQSPRYKVAKRGQDVALRCDPISGHVSLFWYQQALGQGPEFLTYFQNEAQLDKSGLPSDRFFAERPEGSVSTLKIQRTQQEDSAVYLCASSLARTTHGYTFGSGTRLTVV.

The gene calls are TRBV9 and TRBJ2-2; 12 nucleotides line up with TRBD2. V was clipped by 3 bases and J by 3 bases; unmatched bases: 3. The CDR3 runs 16 residues. CDR1 and CDR2 from the germline V gene are SGDLS and YYNGEE. CDR3 bases: TGTGCCAGCAGCGCACTAGCGGGAGGAGACACCGGGGAGCTGTTTTTT. Translated, it gives CASSALAGGDTGELFF.

CDR3 protein: CAWRWDSGNTIYF. In DNA, the CDR3 is TGTGCCTGGAGATGGGACTCTGGAAACACCATATATTTT. The genes are TRBV7-2 and TRBJ1-3; no reliable D call. The V end was cut by 11 bases, the J end by 0 bases, with 11 bases between. Germline V gives CDR1 SGHTA, CDR2 FQGNSA. The CDR3 loop spans 13 amino acids.

This clonotype was counted many times. The chain combines TRBV4-1 with TRBJ2-5, with a tentative D call TRBD2 (5 bases). Germline lookup yields CDR1 MGHRA and CDR2 YSYEKL. The V and J ends lost 0 bases and 4 bases respectively, with 12 bases between them. The CDR3 extends over 15 amino acids. The CDR3 DNA sequence: TGCGCCAGCAGCCAAGAGGGAGCGAGGTTAGAGACCCAGTACTTC. Its protein is CASSQEGARLETQYF.

Note on this clonotype: This CDR3 is missing its conserved last phenylalanine or tryptophan, likely due to a read error. It is unclear where the CDR3 begins or ends on the DNA, so no DNA is shown, and the CDR3 is as TCRdb lists it. This rearrangement joins TRBV29-1 to TRBJ1-4; TRBD1, the D gene given by the table, was not confirmed from the DNA. In germline, CDR1 is SQVTM, CDR2 ANQGSEA. Inclusive of both ends, the CDR3 amounts to 11 amino acids. The CDR3 is CSVEDLVGVNY.

This clonotype was recorded many times. V gene TRBV5-1 combines with J gene TRBJ1-6; 10 bases are shared with TRBD1. This CDR3 region has 15 residues. Germline values: CDR1 SGHRS, CDR2 YFSETQ. J was trimmed by 8 bases and V by 3 bases; bases with no gene match: 5. The CDR3 DNA is TGCGCCAGCAGCTCAGAGACAGGGGGCCATTCACCCCTCCACTTT. This codes for CASSSETGGHSPLHF.

A few counts support this clonotype. The V call is TRBV3-1, the J call TRBJ1-2; D remains unclear. The CDR3 length is 15 residues. Germline V gives CDR1 LGHDT, CDR2 YNNKEL (reference sequence). V lost 1 base, J lost 0 bases, and 9 bases lay in between. CDR3 in amino acids: CASSQGPRPNYGYTF. The DNA for the CDR3 is TGTGCCAGCAGCCAAGGGCCCAGGCCTAACTATGGCTACACCTTC.

Many counts were recorded for this clonotype. CDR3 DNA: TGTGCCAGCAGTCCGGGACTAGCGGGGCTAGAGACCCAGTACTTC. Its translation: CASSPGLAGLETQYF. The chain carries TRBV2 and TRBJ2-5; 13 positions agree with TRBD2. Per germline, CDR1 SNHLY and CDR2 FYNNEI. The length of the CDR3 is 15 residues. Trimming at V came to 5 bases and at J to 4 bases, leaving 4 bases not matched to a gene.

Notes on this clonotype: A much larger clone is a single base away; this may be a read error. The CDR3 does not end in the conserved phenylalanine or tryptophan, so this is likely a read error. The J gene is TRBJ2-5, the V gene TRBV20-1; TRBD1 agrees at 9 bases. The V gene end was trimmed by 3 bases and the J gene end by 5 bases; junction bases not matched to a gene: 10. This CDR3 has 15 amino acids. Germline lookup yields CDR1 DFQATT and CDR2 SNEGSKA (reference sequence). The CDR3 nucleotides read TGCAGTGCTAGGACGGACAGGGGTTTGCAGGAGACCCAGTACGTC. Its protein is CSARTDRGLQETQYV.

CDR3 residues: CASSSGLVGRRDTQYF. In nucleotides, the CDR3 is TGTGCCAGCAGCTCTGGACTAGTAGGTAGACGGGATACGCAGTATTTT. The chain recombines TRBV2 with TRBJ2-3; TRBD2 matches 7 bases. J was trimmed by 6 bases and V by 6 bases; bases with no gene match: 15. There are 16 residues in the CDR3. Germline CDR1 reads SNHLY; CDR2 reads FYNNEI.

As concerns this clonotype: This could be a read error, since a much larger clone is one nucleotide away. The chain is built from TRBV20-1 and TRBJ2-5, with 7 bases fitting TRBD1. V shed 3 bases and J 3 bases; nucleotides not matched to a gene: 7. The CDR3 consists of 14 residues. CDR1 DFQATT and CDR2 SNEGSKA come from the germline V gene (reference sequence). CDR3: CSASQTGLEETQYF. The CDR3 DNA is TGCAGTGCTAGCCAGACAGGGTTGGAAGAGACCCAGTACTTC.

This chain connects TRBV29-1 to TRBJ2-5; 12 positions agree with TRBD2. Germline loops: CDR1 SQVTM, CDR2 ANQGSEA. This CDR3 is 15 amino acids long. Trimming at V came to 6 bases and at J to 5 bases, leaving 10 bases not matched to a gene. The CDR3 loop reads CSVGGLAGTLETQYF. Written as DNA, the CDR3 is TGCAGCGTGGGAGGACTAGCGGGGACCCTGGAGACCCAGTACTTC.

The V call is TRBV29-1, the J call TRBJ1-3, with a possible D match to TRBD1 (6 bases). This CDR3 has 17 residues. Germline V gene data show CDR1 as SQVTM and CDR2 as ANQGSEA. The V gene lost 2 bases and the J gene lost 8 bases, with 25 bases spanning the gap. CDR3 nucleotide sequence: TGCAGCGTTGAATTCTCGGTCAGGGGCAACTATGGCTACACCATATATTTT. This codes for CSVEFSVRGNYGYTIYF.

This clonotype was recorded at least ten times. This chain connects TRBV3-1 to TRBJ1-5; D perhaps matches TRBD1 (5 bases). Trimming removed 2 bases from V and 7 bases from J, with 9 bases in between. Germline V CDR1 and CDR2: LGHDT, YNNKEL (reference sequence). The CDR3 extends over 13 amino acids. CDR3: CASSQRGGQPQHF. The CDR3 nucleotides read TGTGCCAGCAGCCAAAGGGGAGGGCAGCCCCAGCATTTT.

In its sample, this clonotype was seen many times. The chain employs TRBV20-1 and TRBJ1-3; possible D gene TRBD1, 5 bases. Germline CDR1 and CDR2: DFQATT and SNEGSKA (reference sequence). There are 13 residues in the CDR3. V lost 3 bases and J lost 1, with 7 bases in between. CDR3 sequence reads: CSARDISGNTIYF. The DNA of the CDR3 is TGCAGTGCTAGGGACATTTCTGGAAACACCATATATTTT.

CDR3 DNA: TGTGCCAGCAGTTACCTGGGACAGAAATTCTACGAGCAGTACTTC. Translation: CASSYLGQKFYEQYF. This chain connects TRBV6-5 to TRBJ2-7; 7 bases fit TRBD1. This CDR3 spans 15 amino acids. The germline V gene has CDR1 MNHEY and CDR2 SVGAGI. Trimming cost V 2 bases and J 3 bases; bases outside gene matches: 7.

This clonotype showed up many times. The rearrangement uses TRBV10-3 and TRBJ2-2, with TRBD2 matching 10 bases. The CDR3 is 16 amino acids. Germline V CDR1 and CDR2: ENHRY, SYGVKD. J lost 8 bases, V lost 4 bases, and 10 bases had no gene match. The chain's CDR3 is CAISGSGLAGDGELFF. The CDR3 DNA is TGTGCCATCAGTGGATCGGGGCTAGCGGGAGATGGGGAGCTGTTTTTT.

This clonotype was observed many times. This chain links TRBV7-9 with TRBJ1-4; D is undetermined. V lost 8 bases, J lost 2 bases, and 12 bases lay in between. Germline values: CDR1 SEHNR, CDR2 FQNEAQ (reference sequence). The CDR3 sequence is 14 residues long. The CDR3 sequence: CASGPPGTNEKLFF. The CDR3 DNA follows: TGTGCCAGCGGTCCTCCTGGGACTAATGAAAAACTGTTTTTT.

Ten or more counts support this clonotype. The V gene is TRBV4-3, the J gene TRBJ1-4, with a weak D call TRBD1 (6 bases). The CDR3 is 15 residues long. Germline-derived CDR1 and CDR2 are LGHNA and YSLEER. With 1 base removed from V and 5 bases from J, the gap between germline ends came to 11 bases. The CDR3 DNA follows: TGCGCCAGCAGCCAAGTTGGGACAAGCAATGAAAAACTGTTTTTT. Translated: CASSQVGTSNEKLFF.